The 5 T cell receptor beta chains below were found in one sample sequenced in a study of shared clonotypes between healthy human individuals. The table came from immunoSEQ multiplex PCR; TCRdb's copy has only in-frame clones and leaves some out. The sample carries some 490,000 clones, approximately 78% recorded once. The sample consisted of PBMCs. Receptors were obtained from a woman between 40 and 50 years old in good health. Some clones in this sample may be carry-over from other donors' samples.

The CDR3 sequence: CATSREQGGSDIQYF. As DNA, the CDR3 is TGTGCCACCAGCAGGGAACAGGGGGGTTCGGACATTCAGTACTTC. The J gene is TRBJ2-4, the V gene TRBV15; 8 bases map to TRBD1. The CDR3 is 15 amino acids. Germline V lookup: CDR1 LNHNV, CDR2 YYDKDF (reference sequence). J gave up 8 bases and V 3 bases, and 9 bases lay outside the gene matches.

The V and J genes are TRBV10-3 and TRBJ1-5, with 8 nucleotides matching TRBD1. The J segment lost 7 bases and the V segment lost 4 bases, leaving 9 bases of the junction unmatched. Germline V gene sequence: CDR1 ENHRY, CDR2 SYGVKD. The CDR3 has 15 amino acids. Here the CDR3 reads CAISGPGQEKQPQHF. The CDR3 nucleotides read TGTGCCATCAGTGGCCCGGGACAGGAGAAACAGCCCCAGCATTTT.

The rearrangement joins TRBV18 to TRBJ2-6; D gene unclear. The CDR3 sequence is 14 residues long. The germline CDR1 and CDR2 sequences are KGHSH and LQKENI. V was pared by 2 bases and J by 3 bases, with 5 bases between. The CDR3 sequence: CASSPEIGANVLTF. The CDR3 DNA follows: TGTGCCAGCTCACCAGAGATTGGGGCCAACGTCCTGACTTTC. Complete variable domain (other parts from reference TRBV18 and TRBJ2-6): NAGVMQNPRHLVRRRGQEARLRCSPMKGHSHVYWYRQLPEEGLKFMVYLQKENIIDESGMPKERFSAEFPKEGPSILRIQQVVRGDSAAYFCASSPEIGANVLTFGAGSRLTVL.

V gene TRBV28 combines with J gene TRBJ2-4; D may be TRBD1 (6 bases). In germline, CDR1 is MDHEN, CDR2 SYDVKM. V gave up 3 bases and J gave up 0 bases, with 12 bases separating them. The CDR3 covers 16 residues. CDR3 in amino acids: CASSFGQTIAKNIQYF. The DNA for the CDR3 is TGTGCCAGCAGTTTTGGACAGACGATAGCCAAAAACATTCAGTACTTC.

The chain couples TRBV9 to TRBJ2-7; 7 positions match TRBD1. The CDR3 is made up of 14 amino acids. The germline V gene has CDR1 SGDLS and CDR2 YYNGEE. Germline trimming cut 2 bases from V and 6 bases from J; bases unmatched to any gene: 8. The chain's CDR3 is CASSVDRVQGEQYF. The DNA for the CDR3 is TGTGCCAGCAGCGTTGACAGGGTTCAGGGCGAGCAGTACTTC. Looking up the rest from reference TRBV9 and TRBJ2-7 gives the full variable domain: DSGVTQTPKHLITATGQRVTLRCSPRSGDLSVYWYQQSLDQGLQFLIQYYNGEERAKGNILERFSAQQFPDLHSELNLSSLELGDSALYFCASSVDRVQGEQYFGPGTRLTVT.